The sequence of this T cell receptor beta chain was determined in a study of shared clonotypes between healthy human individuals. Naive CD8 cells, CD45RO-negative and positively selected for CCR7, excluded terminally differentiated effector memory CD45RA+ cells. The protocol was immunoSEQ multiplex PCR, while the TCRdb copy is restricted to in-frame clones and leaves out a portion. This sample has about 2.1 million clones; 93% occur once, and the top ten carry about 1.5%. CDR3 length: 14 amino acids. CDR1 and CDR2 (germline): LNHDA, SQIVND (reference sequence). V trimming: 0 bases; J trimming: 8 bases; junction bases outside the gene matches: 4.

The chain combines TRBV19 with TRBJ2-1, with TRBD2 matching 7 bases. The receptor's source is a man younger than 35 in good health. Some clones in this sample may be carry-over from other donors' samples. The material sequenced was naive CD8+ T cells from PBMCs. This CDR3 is CASSIDRGGDEQFF. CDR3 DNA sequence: TGTGCCAGTAGTATAGATCGCGGGGGTGATGAGCAGTTCTTC.